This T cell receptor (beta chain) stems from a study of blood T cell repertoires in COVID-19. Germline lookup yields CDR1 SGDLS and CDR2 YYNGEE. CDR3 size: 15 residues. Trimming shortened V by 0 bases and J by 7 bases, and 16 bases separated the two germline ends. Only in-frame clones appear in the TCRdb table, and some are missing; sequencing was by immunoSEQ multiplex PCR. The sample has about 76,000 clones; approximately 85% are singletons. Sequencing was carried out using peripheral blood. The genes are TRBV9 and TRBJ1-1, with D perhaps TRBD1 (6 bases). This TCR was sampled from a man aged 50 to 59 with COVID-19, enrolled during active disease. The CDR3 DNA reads TGTGCCAGCAGCGTAGATGGGGGCGCCTGGAATGAAGCTTTCTTT. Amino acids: CASSVDGGAWNEAFF.